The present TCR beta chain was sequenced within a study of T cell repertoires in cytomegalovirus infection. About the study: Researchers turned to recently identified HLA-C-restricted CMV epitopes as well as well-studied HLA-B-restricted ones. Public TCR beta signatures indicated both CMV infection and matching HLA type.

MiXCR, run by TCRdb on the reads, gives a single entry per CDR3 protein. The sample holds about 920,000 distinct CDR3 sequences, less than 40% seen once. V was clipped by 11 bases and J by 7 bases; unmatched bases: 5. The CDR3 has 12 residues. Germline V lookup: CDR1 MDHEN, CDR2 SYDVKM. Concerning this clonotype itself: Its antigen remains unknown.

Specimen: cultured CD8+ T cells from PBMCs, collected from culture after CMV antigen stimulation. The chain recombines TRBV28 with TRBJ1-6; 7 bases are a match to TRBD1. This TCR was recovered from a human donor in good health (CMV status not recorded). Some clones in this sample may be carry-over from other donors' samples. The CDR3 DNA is TGTGCCTACCAGGGGGAAAATTCACCCCTCCACTTT. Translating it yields CAYQGENSPLHF.